The 5 T cell receptor beta chains below come from one sample, sequenced in a study of CD8+ T cells in alopecia areata. Sequencing templates came from extracted RNA that was reverse transcribed into cDNA. This table comes from immunoSEQ multiplex PCR, and its TCRdb copy is limited to in-frame clones, with some not included. Counted here are about 270,000 clones, about three fifths occurring once; the ten biggest clones make up roughly 0.93%. Indicated treatment: oral pan-JAK inhibitor, 5-10 mg twice daily. Sequencing used CD4+ T cells sorted from blood, obtained around week 54, from a patient treated with tofacitinib. Every receptor here comes from a human donor with alopecia areata.

Regarding this clone: One end of the junction fails to match germline, which may point to a read error. V and J are TRBV7-7 and TRBJ2-5; D gene uncertain. The CDR3 is 14 amino acids. The germline V gene encodes CDR1 SSHAT and CDR2 FNYEAQ (reference sequence). The CDR3 bases are TGTGCTAGCAGCCTAAGCACACACCCCGAGACCCAGTACTTC. Translated, it gives CASSLSTHPETQYF.

This chain uses TRBV5-6 with TRBJ1-5; D unresolved. This CDR3 has 14 residues. Per the germline V gene, CDR1 is SGHDT and CDR2 is YYEEEE. Trimming took off 5 bases at V and 2 bases at J, with 11 bases between the two ends. CDR3 region: CASRRAFGNQPQHF. CDR3 nucleotide sequence: TGTGCCAGCAGGAGAGCGTTCGGCAATCAGCCCCAGCATTTT.

This sequence joins TRBV5-1 and TRBJ2-7, with 13 bases matching TRBD2. Germline V CDR1 and CDR2: SGHRS, YFSETQ. J lost 6 bases, V lost 0 bases, and 3 bases had no gene match. The CDR3 contains 15 residues. The CDR3 coding sequence is TGCGCCAGCAGCTTGGGGACTAGCGGGGGAACCGAGCAGTACTTC. It specifies CASSLGTSGGTEQYF. The full variable domain, its missing parts supplied by reference TRBV5-1 and TRBJ2-7, is KAGVTQTPRYLIKTRGQQVTLSCSPISGHRSVSWYQQTPGQGLQFLFEYFSETQRNKGNFPGRFSGRQFSNSRSEMNVSTLELGDSALYLCASSLGTSGGTEQYFGPGTRLTVT.

This chain links TRBV7-2 with TRBJ2-1; 13 positions agree with TRBD2. Germline V gene lookup returns CDR1 SGHTA and CDR2 FQGNSA. J was trimmed by 10 bases and V by 5 bases; bases with no gene match: 11. The CDR3 loop spans 16 amino acids. CDR3 nucleotides: TGTGCCAGCAGCAGAAGCCGGACTAGCGGGGGTGACGAGCAGTTCTTC. It yields the protein CASSRSRTSGGDEQFF.

This rearrangement joins TRBV29-1 to TRBJ2-5; 10 nucleotides align to TRBD2. The germline V gene has CDR1 SQVTM and CDR2 ANQGSEA. With 5 bases clipped from V and 2 bases from J, the junction kept 8 bases outside the gene matches. This CDR3 has 15 residues. This CDR3 reads CSVPGTSGVQETQYF. The CDR3 DNA follows: TGCAGCGTTCCCGGTACTAGCGGGGTACAAGAGACCCAGTACTTC.